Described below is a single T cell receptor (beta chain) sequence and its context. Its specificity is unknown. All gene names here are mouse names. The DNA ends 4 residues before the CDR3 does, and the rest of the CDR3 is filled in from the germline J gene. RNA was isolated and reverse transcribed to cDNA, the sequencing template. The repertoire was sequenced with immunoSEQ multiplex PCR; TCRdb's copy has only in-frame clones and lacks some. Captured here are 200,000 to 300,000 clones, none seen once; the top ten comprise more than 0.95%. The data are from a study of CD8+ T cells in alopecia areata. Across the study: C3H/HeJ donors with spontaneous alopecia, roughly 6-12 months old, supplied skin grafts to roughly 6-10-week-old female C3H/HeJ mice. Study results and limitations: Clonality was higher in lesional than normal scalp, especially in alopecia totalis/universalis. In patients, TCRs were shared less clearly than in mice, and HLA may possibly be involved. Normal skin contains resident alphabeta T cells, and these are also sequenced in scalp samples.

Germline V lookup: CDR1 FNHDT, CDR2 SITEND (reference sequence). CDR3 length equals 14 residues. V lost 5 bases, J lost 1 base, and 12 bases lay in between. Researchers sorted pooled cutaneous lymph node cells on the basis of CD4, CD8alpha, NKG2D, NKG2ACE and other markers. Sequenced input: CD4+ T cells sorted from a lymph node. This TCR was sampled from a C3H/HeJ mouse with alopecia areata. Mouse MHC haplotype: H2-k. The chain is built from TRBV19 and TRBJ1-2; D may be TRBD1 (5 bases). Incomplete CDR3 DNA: TGTGCCAGCAGGCCCAGTGGGGGAAACTCC. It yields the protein CASRPSGGNS. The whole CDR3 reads CASRPSGGNSDYTF.